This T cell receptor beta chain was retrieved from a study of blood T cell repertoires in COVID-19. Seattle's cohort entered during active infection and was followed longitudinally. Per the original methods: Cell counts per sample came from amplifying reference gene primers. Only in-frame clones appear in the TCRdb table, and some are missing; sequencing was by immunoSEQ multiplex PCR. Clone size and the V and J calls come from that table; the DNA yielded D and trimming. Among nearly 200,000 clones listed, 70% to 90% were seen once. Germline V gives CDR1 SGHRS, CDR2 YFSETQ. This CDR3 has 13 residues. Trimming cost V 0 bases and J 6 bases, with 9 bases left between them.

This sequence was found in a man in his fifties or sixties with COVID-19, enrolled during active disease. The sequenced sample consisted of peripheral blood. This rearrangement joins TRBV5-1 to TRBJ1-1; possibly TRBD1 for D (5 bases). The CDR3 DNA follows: TGCGCCAGCAGCTTGGGACAGCTTTCTGAAGCTTTCTTT. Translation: CASSLGQLSEAFF.